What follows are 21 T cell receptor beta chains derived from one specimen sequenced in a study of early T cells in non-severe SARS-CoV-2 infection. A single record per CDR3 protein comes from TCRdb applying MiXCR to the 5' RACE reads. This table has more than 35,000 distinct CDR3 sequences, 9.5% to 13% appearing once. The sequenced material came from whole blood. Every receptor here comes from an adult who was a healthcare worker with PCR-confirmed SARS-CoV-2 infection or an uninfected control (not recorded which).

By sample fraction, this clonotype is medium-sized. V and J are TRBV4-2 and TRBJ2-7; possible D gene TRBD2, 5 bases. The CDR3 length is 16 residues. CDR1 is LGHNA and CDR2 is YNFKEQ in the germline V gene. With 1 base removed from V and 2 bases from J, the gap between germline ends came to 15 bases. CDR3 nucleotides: TGTGCCAGCAGCCAAGTGGAGTCGGGGAACCCCTACGAGCAGTACTTC. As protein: CASSQVESGNPYEQYF.

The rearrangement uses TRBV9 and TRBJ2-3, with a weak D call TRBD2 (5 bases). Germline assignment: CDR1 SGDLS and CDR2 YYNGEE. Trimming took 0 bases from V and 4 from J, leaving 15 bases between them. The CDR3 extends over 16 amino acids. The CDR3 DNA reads TGTGCCAGCAGCGTAGATTCTGGTGGGAGTGCAGATACGCAGTATTTT. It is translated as CASSVDSGGSADTQYF.

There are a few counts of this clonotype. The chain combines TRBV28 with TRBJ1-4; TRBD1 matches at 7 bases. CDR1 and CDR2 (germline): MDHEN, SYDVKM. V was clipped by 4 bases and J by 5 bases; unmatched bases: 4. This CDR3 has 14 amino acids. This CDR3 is CASSSGQLNEKLFF. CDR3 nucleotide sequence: TGTGCCAGCAGTTCGGGACAGCTAAATGAAAAACTGTTTTTT.

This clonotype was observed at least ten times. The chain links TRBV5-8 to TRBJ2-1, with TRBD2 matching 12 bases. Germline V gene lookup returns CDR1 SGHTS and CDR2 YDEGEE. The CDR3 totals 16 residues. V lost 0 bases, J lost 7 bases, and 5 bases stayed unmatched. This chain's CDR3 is CASSLAATSGRNEQFF. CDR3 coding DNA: TGTGCCAGCAGCTTGGCCGCGACTAGCGGGAGAAATGAGCAGTTCTTC.

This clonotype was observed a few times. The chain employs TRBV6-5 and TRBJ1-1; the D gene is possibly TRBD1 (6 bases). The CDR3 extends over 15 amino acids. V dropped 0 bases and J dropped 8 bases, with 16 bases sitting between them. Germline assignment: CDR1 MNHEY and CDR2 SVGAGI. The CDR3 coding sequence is TGTGCCAGCAGTTACTCGTGGACAGTGGACCAAGAAGCTTTCTTT. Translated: CASSYSWTVDQEAFF.

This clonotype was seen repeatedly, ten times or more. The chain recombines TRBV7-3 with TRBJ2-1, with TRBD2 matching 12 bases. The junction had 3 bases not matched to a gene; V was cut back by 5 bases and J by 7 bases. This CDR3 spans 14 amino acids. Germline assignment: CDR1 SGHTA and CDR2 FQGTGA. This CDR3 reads CASSLTSGRNEQFF. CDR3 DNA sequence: TGTGCCAGCAGCCTGACTAGCGGGAGAAATGAGCAGTTCTTC.

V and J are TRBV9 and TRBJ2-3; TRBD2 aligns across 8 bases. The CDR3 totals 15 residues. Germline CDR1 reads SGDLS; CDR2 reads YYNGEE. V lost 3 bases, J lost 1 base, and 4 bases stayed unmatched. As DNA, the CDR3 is TGTGCCAGCAGCGCGGGGGGGTTTGGCACAGATACGCAGTATTTT. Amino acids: CASSAGGFGTDTQYF.

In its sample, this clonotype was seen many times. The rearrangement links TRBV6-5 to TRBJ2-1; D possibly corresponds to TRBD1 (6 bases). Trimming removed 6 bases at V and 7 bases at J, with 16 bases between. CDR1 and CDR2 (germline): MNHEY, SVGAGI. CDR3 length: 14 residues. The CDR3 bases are TGTGCCAGCAGCAACCAGATAGGGGGAAATGAGCAGTTCTTC. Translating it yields CASSNQIGGNEQFF.

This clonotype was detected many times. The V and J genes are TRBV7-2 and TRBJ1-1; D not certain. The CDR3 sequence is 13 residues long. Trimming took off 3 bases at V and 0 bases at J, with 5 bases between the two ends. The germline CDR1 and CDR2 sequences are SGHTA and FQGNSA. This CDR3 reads CASSFRMNTEAFF. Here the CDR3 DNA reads TGTGCCAGCAGCTTCAGGATGAACACTGAAGCTTTCTTT.

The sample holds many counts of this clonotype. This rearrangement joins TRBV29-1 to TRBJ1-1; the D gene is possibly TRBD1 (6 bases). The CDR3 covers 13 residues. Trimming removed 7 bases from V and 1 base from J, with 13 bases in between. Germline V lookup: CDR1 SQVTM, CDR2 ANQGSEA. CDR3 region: CSAQGHKNTEAFF. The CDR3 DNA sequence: TGCAGCGCCCAGGGACACAAGAACACTGAAGCTTTCTTT.

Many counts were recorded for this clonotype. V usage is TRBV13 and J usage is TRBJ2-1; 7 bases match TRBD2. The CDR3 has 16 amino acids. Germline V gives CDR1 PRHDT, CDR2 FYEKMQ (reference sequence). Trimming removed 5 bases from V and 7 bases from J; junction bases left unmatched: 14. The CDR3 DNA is TGTGCCAGCAGCCCGCTAGCGGCAGCTACTACAAATGAGCAGTTCTTC. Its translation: CASSPLAAATTNEQFF.

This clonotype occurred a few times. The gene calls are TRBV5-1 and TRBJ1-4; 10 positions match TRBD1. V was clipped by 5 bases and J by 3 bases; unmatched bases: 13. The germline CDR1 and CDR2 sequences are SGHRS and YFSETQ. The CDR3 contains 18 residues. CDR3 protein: CASRSGTGEVGANEKLFF. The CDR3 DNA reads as TGCGCCAGCAGGTCCGGGACAGGGGAGGTTGGAGCTAATGAAAAACTGTTTTTT. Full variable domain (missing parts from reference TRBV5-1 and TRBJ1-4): KAGVTQTPRYLIKTRGQQVTLSCSPISGHRSVSWYQQTPGQGLQFLFEYFSETQRNKGNFPGRFSGRQFSNSRSEMNVSTLELGDSALYLCASRSGTGEVGANEKLFFGSGTQLSVL.

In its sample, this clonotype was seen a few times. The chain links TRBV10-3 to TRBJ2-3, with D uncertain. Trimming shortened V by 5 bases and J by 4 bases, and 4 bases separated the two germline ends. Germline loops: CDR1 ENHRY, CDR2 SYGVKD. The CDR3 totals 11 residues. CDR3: CAISWADTQYF. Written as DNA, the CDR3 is TGTGCCATCAGTTGGGCAGATACGCAGTATTTT.

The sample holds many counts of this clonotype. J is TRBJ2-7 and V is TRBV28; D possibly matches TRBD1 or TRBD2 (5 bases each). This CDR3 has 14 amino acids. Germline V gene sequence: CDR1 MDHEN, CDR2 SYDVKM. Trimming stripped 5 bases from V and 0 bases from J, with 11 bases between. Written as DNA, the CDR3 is TGTGCCAGCAGTCCGGGGCAGGCCTCCTACGAGCAGTACTTC. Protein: CASSPGQASYEQYF. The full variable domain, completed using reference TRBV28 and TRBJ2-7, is DVKVTQSSRYLVKRTGEKVFLECVQDMDHENMFWYRQDPGLGLRLIYFSYDVKMKEKGDIPEGYSVSREKKERFSLILESASTNQTSMYLCASSPGQASYEQYFGPGTRLTVT.

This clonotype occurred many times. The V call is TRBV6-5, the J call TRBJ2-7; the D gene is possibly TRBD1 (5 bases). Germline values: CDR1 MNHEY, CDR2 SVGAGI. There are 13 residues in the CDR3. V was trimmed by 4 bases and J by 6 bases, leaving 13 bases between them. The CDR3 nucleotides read TGTGCCAGCAGTTCAAGAAGGGGTAGCGAGCAGTACTTC. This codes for CASSSRRGSEQYF.

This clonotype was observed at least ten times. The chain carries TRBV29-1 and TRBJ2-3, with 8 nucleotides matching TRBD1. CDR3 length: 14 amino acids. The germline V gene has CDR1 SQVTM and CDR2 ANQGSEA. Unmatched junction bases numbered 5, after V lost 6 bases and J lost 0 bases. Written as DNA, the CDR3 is TGCAGCGTCGCGACAGGGGCTAGCACAGATACGCAGTATTTT. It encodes CSVATGASTDTQYF.

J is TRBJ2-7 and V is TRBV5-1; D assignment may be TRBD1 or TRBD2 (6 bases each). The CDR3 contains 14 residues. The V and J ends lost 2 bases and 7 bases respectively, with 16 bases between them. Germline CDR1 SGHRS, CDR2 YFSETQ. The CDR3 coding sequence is TGCGCCAGCAGCTTCGGGGGCACCAAGAGGGAGCAGTACTTC. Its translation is CASSFGGTKREQYF. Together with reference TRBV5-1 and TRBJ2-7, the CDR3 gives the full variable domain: KAGVTQTPRYLIKTRGQQVTLSCSPISGHRSVSWYQQTPGQGLQFLFEYFSETQRNKGNFPGRFSGRQFSNSRSEMNVSTLELGDSALYLCASSFGGTKREQYFGPGTRLTVT.

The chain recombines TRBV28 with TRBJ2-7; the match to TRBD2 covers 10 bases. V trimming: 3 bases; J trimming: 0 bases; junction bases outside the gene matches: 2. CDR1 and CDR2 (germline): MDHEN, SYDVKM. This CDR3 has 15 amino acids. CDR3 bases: TGTGCCAGCAGTTTTAGGACTAGCGGCTCCTACGAGCAGTACTTC. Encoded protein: CASSFRTSGSYEQYF. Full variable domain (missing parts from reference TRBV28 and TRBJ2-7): DVKVTQSSRYLVKRTGEKVFLECVQDMDHENMFWYRQDPGLGLRLIYFSYDVKMKEKGDIPEGYSVSREKKERFSLILESASTNQTSMYLCASSFRTSGSYEQYFGPGTRLTVT.

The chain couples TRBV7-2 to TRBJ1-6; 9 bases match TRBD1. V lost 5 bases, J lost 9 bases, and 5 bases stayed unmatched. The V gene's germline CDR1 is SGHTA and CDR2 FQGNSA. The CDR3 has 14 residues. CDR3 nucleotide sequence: TGTGCCAGCAGCCCTGACAGGGGGAGTTCACCCCTCCACTTT. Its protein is CASSPDRGSSPLHF.

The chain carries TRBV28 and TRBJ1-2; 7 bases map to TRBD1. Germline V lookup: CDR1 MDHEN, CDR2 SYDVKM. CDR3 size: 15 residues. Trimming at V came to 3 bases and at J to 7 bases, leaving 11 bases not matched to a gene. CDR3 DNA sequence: TGTGCCAGCAGTTTTAAGGCAGGGGGTACGATTGGCTACACCTTC. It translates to CASSFKAGGTIGYTF.

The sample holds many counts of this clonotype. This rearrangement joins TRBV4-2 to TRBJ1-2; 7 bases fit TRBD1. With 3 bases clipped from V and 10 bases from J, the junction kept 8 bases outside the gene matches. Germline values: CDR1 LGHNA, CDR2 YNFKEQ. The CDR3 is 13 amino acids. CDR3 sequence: CASSQMTGWDYTF. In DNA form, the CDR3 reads TGTGCCAGCAGCCAGATGACAGGGTGGGACTACACCTTC.